What follows are 6 T cell receptor beta chains derived from one specimen sequenced in a study of tumor-infiltrating lymphocytes in primary liver carcinoma. The researchers produced TCR beta cDNA from 500 to 550 ng total RNA with a constant-region primer. Investigators got TCR beta libraries out of three nested multiplex PCR rounds, done with slightly modified ARM-PCR. It was with TRBV1-TRBV30 forward primers and a C-beta reverse primer that the first two PCR rounds were run, at approximately 10 cycles each. Via MiXCR, TCRdb re-called the multiplex PCR reads, giving one row per CDR3 protein. Of about 200,000 distinct CDR3 sequences listed, less than 65% are singletons. Blood RNA originated from unsorted whole blood, with germline DNA additionally extracted. Sequenced: peripheral blood. The receptor source for this set is a woman between 55 and 75 years old with primary liver carcinoma and hepatitis B virus infection.

The V and J genes are TRBV28 and TRBJ2-5, with TRBD1 identical over 7 bases. The CDR3 contains 14 residues. Losses at the gene ends were 4 bases for V and 4 bases for J; bases not matched to a gene: 6. Germline V gene sequence: CDR1 MDHEN, CDR2 SYDVKM. This CDR3 reads CASSSAQGTETQYF. For the CDR3, the DNA is TGTGCCAGCAGTTCTGCACAGGGGACAGAGACCCAGTACTTC.

The table lists this clonotype with a few counts. Just one base apart from a much larger clone, this may be a read error. The chain is built from TRBV4-2 and TRBJ2-4; TRBD2 might be the D (6 bases). The V gene lost 0 bases and the J gene lost 5 bases, with 14 bases spanning the gap. Germline CDR1 is LGHNA and CDR2 is YNFKEQ. CDR3 length equals 16 residues. The chain's CDR3 is CASSQEAGTPQNIQYF. DNA of the CDR3: TGTGCCAGCAGCCAAGAAGCGGGCACCCCCCAAAACATTCAGTACTTC.

On this clonotype itself: This may be a read error: a much more frequent sequence differs by one nucleotide. The chain uses TRBV10-3 and TRBJ2-1; D is possibly TRBD2 (5 bases). V lost 3 bases and J 15 bases, leaving 18 bases between the germline ends. Germline V gene data show CDR1 as ENHRY and CDR2 as SYGVKD. This CDR3 region has 13 residues. For the CDR3, the DNA is TGTGCCATCAGTGACTCTGGAGCGGCCGGTGGGTTCTTC. As protein: CAISDSGAAGGFF.

The CDR3 loop is CDRTGPHIAGNEQFF. CDR3 nucleotide sequence: TGTGACAGAACGGGCCCCCATATAGCGGGAAATGAGCAGTTCTTC. The rearrangement uses TRBV11-1 and TRBJ2-1, with 8 bases aligning to TRBD2. Looked up from germline, CDR1 is SGHAT and CDR2 is FQDESV (reference sequence). The length of the CDR3 is 15 residues. Full variable domain (remainder filled in from reference TRBV11-1 and TRBJ2-1): EAEVAQSPRYKITEKSQAVAFWCDPISGHATLYWYRQILGQGPELLVQFQDESVVDDSQLPKDRFSAERLKGVDSTLKIQPAELGDSAMYLCDRTGPHIAGNEQFFGPGTRLTVL.

Of note for this clonotype: A much larger clone differs from this one at a single base, so this may be a read error. The CDR3 loop is CASNLSGDTLTDTQYF. The DNA of the CDR3 is TGTGCCAGCAATTTGTCTGGAGACACTCTCACAGATACGCAGTATTTT. The J gene is TRBJ2-3, the V gene TRBV28; no clear D gene. V lost 7 bases and J 2 bases, leaving 19 bases between the germline ends. The CDR3 loop spans 16 amino acids. Germline V gene sequence: CDR1 MDHEN, CDR2 SYDVKM.

In regard to this clonotype: The CDR3 does not end in the conserved phenylalanine or tryptophan, so this is likely a read error. The V call is TRBV29-1, the J call TRBJ1-1; no reliable D call. Germline V gene lookup returns CDR1 SQVTM and CDR2 ANQGSEA. CDR3 length equals 10 residues. Trimming pared 8 bases from V and 0 bases from J, leaving 4 bases between. The CDR3 sequence is CSRLNTEAFV. The CDR3 nucleotides are TGCAGCAGATTGAACACTGAAGCTTTCGTT.